This T cell receptor (beta chain) derives from a study of PD-1 and CTLA-4 blockade in melanoma. V was clipped by 8 bases and J by 11 bases; unmatched bases: 10. The CDR3 extends over 14 amino acids. Germline-derived CDR1 and CDR2 are MNHEY and SMNVEV (reference sequence). Produced via immunoSEQ multiplex PCR; TCRdb's table is partial and in-frame only. Altogether approximately 33,000 clones are present, 85% to 95% being singletons, with the ten largest covering about 9.4%. The rearrangement uses TRBV27 and TRBJ1-6, with 9 bases fitting TRBD1. Here the sequenced sample was CD8+ T cells from peripheral blood, taken from a patient given anti-PD-1 treatment. The sequence derives from a human donor with melanoma. The DNA for the CDR3 is TGTGCCAGCTCCAAGGGACAGGGCTTCGCACCCCTCCACTTT. Protein sequence: CASSKGQGFAPLHF.